These T cell receptor beta chains were read from a single sample in a study of preoperative IRX-2 immunotherapy in early breast cancer. The method was immunoSEQ multiplex PCR; TCRdb's version includes in-frame clones alone and lacks a portion of them. The top ten hold 9.8% of the sample, which has 30,000 or so clones, 85% to 90% seen once. Sample acquisition took place from a patient treated with IRX-2 immunotherapy. Receptors originate from a human donor with breast cancer. Both conserved end residues are part of each CDR3. Fields, in order: clone size, D gene, V gene, J gene, CDR3 protein, CDR3 DNA. The D gene is left open where the match is weak. Clone sizes are given selectively: once, few, many, or a class where the clone is expanded.

>.|.|TRBV7-2|TRBJ1-4
CASSPGSGNEKLFF
TGTGCCAGCAGCCCCGGGTCGGGGAATGAAAAACTGTTTTTT
>once|.|TRBV10-3|TRBJ2-3
CAISEVWPPGTDTQYF
TGTGCCATCAGTGAGGTCTGGCCACCGGGCACAGATACGCAGTATTTT
>few|TRBD1|TRBV6-6|TRBJ1-1
CASRRDSTDTEAFF
TGTGCCAGCAGGAGGGACAGCACAGACACTGAAGCTTTCTTT
>.|.|TRBV7-6|TRBJ1-4
CASSPWRGGKLFF
TGTGCCAGCAGCCCCTGGCGGGGGGGAAAACTGTTTTTT
>.|.|TRBV5-1|TRBJ2-7
CASSRDTIYEQYF
TGCGCCAGCAGCCGGGACACAATATACGAGCAGTACTTC
>.|.|TRBV27|TRBJ1-2
CASSSRSTGSYGYTF
TGTGCCAGCAGCTCACGGTCCACAGGGAGCTATGGCTACACCTTC
>.|.|TRBV2|TRBJ2-7
CASSESFGTSYEQYF
TGTGCCAGCAGTGAATCTTTCGGGACCTCCTACGAGCAGTACTTC
>.|TRBD2|TRBV2|TRBJ2-3
CASTVTSGPSSTDTQYF
TGTGCCAGCACCGTGACTAGCGGGCCTAGTAGCACAGATACGCAGTATTTT
>.|TRBD2|TRBV27|TRBJ2-3
CASSPLAPDTQYF
TGTGCCAGCAGTCCACTAGCGCCAGATACGCAGTATTTT
>.|.|TRBV28|TRBJ2-7
CASSLSGYEQYF
TGTGCCAGCAGTTTATCGGGCTACGAGCAGTACTTC
>.|TRBD1|TRBV28|TRBJ1-5
CASSTGTGGRQPQHF
TGTGCCAGCAGTACCGGGACAGGGGGCCGTCAGCCCCAGCATTTT
>once|TRBD2|TRBV4-3|TRBJ2-2
CASSRGLAGSGELFF
TGCGCCAGCAGCCGAGGACTAGCGGGGTCCGGGGAGCTGTTTTTT
>.|.|TRBV7-6|TRBJ2-7
CASSLDSRTYEQYF
TGTGCCAGCAGCTTGGACAGCAGGACCTACGAGCAGTACTTC
>.|.|TRBV28|TRBJ1-6
CAIRETNSPLHF
TGTGCCATCCGGGAGACCAATTCACCCCTCCACTTT
>.|.|TRBV7-9|TRBJ1-1
CASSPSGGSKSDTEAFF
TGTGCCAGCAGCCCAAGTGGGGGTAGCAAGTCGGACACTGAAGCTTTCTTT
>.|.|TRBV11-2|TRBJ2-3
CASSVGRDRGIDTQYF
TGTGCCAGCAGCGTCGGACGTGACCGGGGGATAGATACGCAGTATTTT
>.|.|TRBV7-2|TRBJ1-4
CASSLQTTNEKLFF
TGTGCCAGCAGCTTACAAACAACTAATGAAAAACTGTTTTTT
>.|.|TRBV7-9|TRBJ2-7
CASSAGLYEQYF
TGTGCCAGCAGTGCCGGGCTCTACGAGCAGTACTTC
>.|.|TRBV6-1|TRBJ1-3
CASSEKAGNTIYF
TGTGCCAGCAGTGAGAAAGCAGGAAACACCATATATTTT
>once|.|TRBV7-9|TRBJ2-7
CASSLTLVSYEQYF
TGTGCCAGCAGCTTAACGCTAGTCTCCTACGAGCAGTACTTC
>once|TRBD1|TRBV5-1|TRBJ1-3
CASSQDRADGNTIYF
TGCGCCAGCAGCCAGGACAGGGCGGATGGAAACACCATATATTTT
>.|TRBD2|TRBV10-2|TRBJ2-7
CASSGDYSSYEQYF
TGCGCCAGCAGTGGGGACTACAGCTCCTACGAGCAGTACTTC
>.|TRBD2|TRBV18|TRBJ2-2
CASSPRTSGTGELFF
TGTGCCAGCTCACCCAGGACTAGCGGCACCGGGGAGCTGTTTTTT
>.|TRBD1|TRBV5-1|TRBJ2-7
CASSNRDRDLYEQYF
TGCGCCAGCAGCAACCGGGACAGGGACCTCTACGAGCAGTACTTC
>.|.|TRBV14|TRBJ2-7
CASSLLGAAYEQYF
TGTGCCAGCAGCCTTCTCGGGGCCGCCTACGAGCAGTACTTC
>.|.|TRBV10-1|TRBJ2-5
CASSELAFSETQYF
TGCGCCAGCAGTGAGTTGGCGTTCTCGGAGACCCAGTACTTC
>few|TRBD1|TRBV23-1|TRBJ2-2
CASSPGQMRHTGELFF
TGCGCCAGCAGTCCGGGACAGATGAGACACACCGGGGAGCTGTTTTTT
>.|.|TRBV5-4|TRBJ2-7
CASSVAGRPGFEQYF
TGTGCCAGCAGCGTCGCAGGGCGACCGGGTTTCGAGCAGTACTTC
>.|TRBD1|TRBV6-6|TRBJ2-2
CASSGQGTGELFF
TGTGCCAGCAGCGGACAGGGAACCGGGGAGCTGTTTTTT
>.|.|TRBV18|TRBJ1-4
CASSFTGEKLFF
TGTGCCAGCTCATTTACAGGGGAAAAACTGTTTTTT
>.|.|TRBV28|TRBJ2-2
CASSLSNTGELFF
TGTGCCAGCAGTTTATCGAACACCGGGGAGCTGTTTTTT
>.|.|TRBV29-1|TRBJ1-5
CSVEIGNQPQHF
TGCAGCGTGGAAATAGGCAATCAGCCCCAGCATTTT
>.|TRBD1|TRBV2|TRBJ2-7
CATVRDRAYEQYF
TGTGCCACGGTCCGGGACAGGGCTTACGAGCAGTACTTC
>few|TRBD2|TRBV18|TRBJ2-7
CASSSVESGGGEQYF
TGTGCCAGCTCATCGGTGGAGAGCGGGGGGGGAGAGCAGTACTTC
>.|.|TRBV28|TRBJ2-2
CASSFGGVGTGELFF
TGTGCCAGCAGTTTTGGTGGGGTTGGGACCGGGGAGCTGTTTTTT
>once|.|TRBV12-2|TRBJ2-5
CASRLEDRVWETQYF
TGTGCAAGTCGCTTAGAGGACAGGGTGTGGGAGACCCAGTACTTC
>once|.|TRBV12-2|TRBJ2-1
CASRLSGGGSYNEQFF
TGTGCAAGTCGCTTATCGGGCGGGGGCTCCTACAATGAGCAGTTCTTC
>.|TRBD1|TRBV27|TRBJ1-1
CASRSWGQAWDTEAFF
TGTGCCAGCCGAAGTTGGGGACAGGCATGGGACACTGAAGCTTTCTTT
>.|TRBD2|TRBV28|TRBJ2-7
CASSLLRREGFYEQYF
TGTGCCAGCAGTTTATTGAGGCGGGAGGGCTTCTACGAGCAGTACTTC
>.|TRBD1|TRBV6-8|TRBJ2-7
CASTQGGHEQYF
TGTGCCAGCACCCAAGGGGGCCACGAGCAGTACTTC
>.|TRBD1|TRBV7-8|TRBJ1-1
CASSLGGQGALTEAFF
TGTGCCAGCAGCTTAGGGGGACAGGGGGCTTTGACTGAAGCTTTCTTT
>once|.|TRBV7-9|TRBJ1-1
CASSSLRGPRGTEAFF
TGTGCCAGCAGCTCCCTGAGAGGCCCTAGGGGGACTGAAGCTTTCTTT
>.|.|TRBV7-8|TRBJ2-5
CASSPSGAAGETQYF
TGTGCCAGCAGCCCATCCGGGGCGGCGGGAGAGACCCAGTACTTC
>.|.|TRBV6-6|TRBJ2-2
CASSPGAGFTGELFF
TGTGCCAGCAGCCCCGGGGCGGGTTTCACCGGGGAGCTGTTTTTT
>.|TRBD1|TRBV10-1|TRBJ2-3
CASSVTGTGTDTQYF
TGCGCCAGCAGTGTCACCGGGACAGGCACAGATACGCAGTATTTT
>.|TRBD1|TRBV6-4|TRBJ2-7
CASSDGQQGAYEQYF
TGTGCCAGCAGTGACGGGCAACAGGGGGCCTACGAGCAGTACTTC
>.|.|TRBV2|TRBJ1-4
CASSLRGGNEKLFF
TGTGCCAGCAGTTTACGGGGGGGTAATGAAAAACTGTTTTTT
>.|.|TRBV5-4|TRBJ1-2
CASSKPTGRDGYTF
TGTGCCAGCAGCAAACCGACTGGACGAGATGGCTACACCTTC
>.|.|TRBV7-9|TRBJ2-7
CASSLSGTREQYF
TGTGCCAGCAGCTTATCGGGGACACGAGAGCAGTACTTC
>.|TRBD2|TRBV19|TRBJ2-5
CASKTASGQGTQYF
TGTGCCAGCAAGACGGCTAGCGGCCAGGGGACCCAGTACTTC
>.|.|TRBV5-1|TRBJ2-2
CASSGGYTTGELFF
TGCGCCAGCAGCGGGGGATATACGACCGGGGAGCTGTTTTTT
>.|.|TRBV9|TRBJ1-3
CASSATLQDSSGNTIYF
TGTGCCAGCAGCGCCACCCTACAGGATAGCTCTGGAAACACCATATATTTT
>once|TRBD1|TRBV7-2|TRBJ1-3
CASSNRGHLSGNTIYF
TGTGCCAGCAGCAACAGGGGACATCTATCTGGAAACACCATATATTTT
>.|TRBD1|TRBV30|TRBJ2-3
CAWSGGDRGVSTDTQYF
TGTGCCTGGAGTGGTGGGGACAGGGGCGTTAGCACAGATACGCAGTATTTT
>.|.|TRBV27|TRBJ1-6
CASRNGQWNSYNSPLHF
TGTGCCAGCAGAAACGGACAGTGGAACTCCTATAATTCACCCCTCCACTTT
>once|.|TRBV5-6|TRBJ1-2
CASSKLYGYTF
TGTGCCAGCTCGAAGCTCTATGGCTACACCTTC